This T cell receptor (beta chain) was observed in a study of blood T cells in healthy people across ages. Study-wide findings and caveats: More naive CD4+ cells and higher diversity marked long-lived donors relative to aged donors. The study could not conclusively compare naive and antigen-experienced cells, given its unsorted PBMCs.

For the second PCR, which ran for about 7 to 11 cycles, a sample-barcoded 5' primer and a J-beta primer mix were used. Every molecule of cDNA carried a tag from a template-switch adaptor with 12 random nucleotides. TCRdb fed the 5' RACE reads into MiXCR, producing one record per CDR3 protein. The sample consists of about 1.4 million distinct CDR3 sequences, approximately 59% of them appearing once. The CDR3 sequence is 12 residues long. CDR1 and CDR2 from the germline V gene are GTSNPN and SVGIG (reference sequence). Peripheral blood was drawn, about 9.1 milliliters per donor. This clonotype showed up just once. Its specificity is unknown.

The specimen sequenced was blood. V gene TRBV30 combines with J gene TRBJ2-7; D is perhaps TRBD2 (5 bases). The J call may be faulty, since TRBJ2-5 better matches the DNA end. The TCR sequence derives from a man between 18 and 35 years old in good health. DNA of the CDR3: TGTGCCTGGGAGGGCGAGGCGAAGACCCAGTACTTC. It is translated as CAWEGEAKTQYF.